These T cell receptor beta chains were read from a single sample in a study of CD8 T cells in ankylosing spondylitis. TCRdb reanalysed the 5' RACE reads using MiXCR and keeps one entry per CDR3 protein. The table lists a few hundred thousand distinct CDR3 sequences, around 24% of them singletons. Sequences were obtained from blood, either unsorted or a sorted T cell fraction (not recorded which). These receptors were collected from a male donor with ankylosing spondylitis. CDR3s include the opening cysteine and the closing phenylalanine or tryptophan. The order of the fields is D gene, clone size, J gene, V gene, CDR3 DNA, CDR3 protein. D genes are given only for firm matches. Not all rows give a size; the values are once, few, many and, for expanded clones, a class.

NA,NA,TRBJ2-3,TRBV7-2,TGTGCCAGCAGCCCTCCACCGGAGAGGGTTACAGATACGCAGTATTTT,CASSPPPERVTDTQYF
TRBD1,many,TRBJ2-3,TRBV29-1,TGCAGCGCTCGACAGGGGGGCACAGATACGCAGTATTTT,CSARQGGTDTQYF
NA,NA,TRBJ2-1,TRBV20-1,TGCAGTGCCGGGACGAATGAGCAGTTCTTC,CSAGTNEQFF
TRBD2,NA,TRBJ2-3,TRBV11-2,TGTGCCAGCAGCGTTTTAGCGGGAGGGCTGGATACGCAGTATTTT,CASSVLAGGLDTQYF
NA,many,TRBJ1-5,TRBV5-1,TGCGCCAGCAGTAAGGATAGCAATCAGCCCCAGCATTTT,CASSKDSNQPQHF
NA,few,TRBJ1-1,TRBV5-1,TGCGCCAGCAGCTTGAGCGCGGACACTGAAGCTTTCTTT,CASSLSADTEAFF
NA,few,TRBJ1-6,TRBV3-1,TGTGCCAGCAGCCAAGGTGGCCACAATTCACCCCTCCACTTT,CASSQGGHNSPLHF
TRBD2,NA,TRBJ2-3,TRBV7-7,TGTGCCAGCAGCGACGGGACTAGCGGAGGCACAGATACGCAGTATTTT,CASSDGTSGGTDTQYF
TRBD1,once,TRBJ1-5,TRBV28,TGTGCCAGCAGGGGGACAGTTTATCAGCCCCAGCATTTT,CASRGTVYQPQHF
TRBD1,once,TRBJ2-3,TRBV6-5,TGTGCCAGCAGTTACTCGACAGGGCGAAGCCCCGGTACGCAGTATTTT,CASSYSTGRSPGTQYF
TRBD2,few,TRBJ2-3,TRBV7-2,TGTGCCAGCAGCTTAGAAACGGGAGGGCCTGATACGCAGTATTTT,CASSLETGGPDTQYF
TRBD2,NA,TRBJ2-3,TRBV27,TGTGCCAGCAGTCCATCGCTAGCGGGAACCATCACAGATACGCAGTATTTT,CASSPSLAGTITDTQYF
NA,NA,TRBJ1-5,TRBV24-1,TGTGCCACCAGTGAGGCAGGCCAGGTGAATCAGCCCCAGCATTTT,CATSEAGQVNQPQHF
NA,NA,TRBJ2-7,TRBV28,TGTGCCAGCAGTCCCGGTGGGCTCGGGGTGTACGAGCAGTACTTC,CASSPGGLGVYEQYF
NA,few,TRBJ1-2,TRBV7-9,TGTGCCAGCAGCATTCTCCGGGGGGATGGCTACACCTTC,CASSILRGDGYTF
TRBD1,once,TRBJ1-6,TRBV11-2,TGTGCCAGCAGCTCAACCGCCGGGACAGCGGTCACTAATTCACCCCTCCACTTT,CASSSTAGTAVTNSPLHF
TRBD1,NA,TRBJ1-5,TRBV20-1,TGCAGTGCTCTCGACAGGGCAGGCAATCAGCCCCAGCATTTT,CSALDRAGNQPQHF
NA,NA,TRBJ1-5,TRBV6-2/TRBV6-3,TGTGCCAGCGACCACGGGACTGCTGAGCCCCAGCATTTT,CASDHGTAEPQHF